A single sample gave rise to the 16 T cell receptor beta chains below, sequenced in a study of shared clonotypes between healthy human individuals. Profiled with immunoSEQ multiplex PCR; TCRdb holds only in-frame clones, not every one. The sample shows 2 million or so clones, 85% to 95% of them seen only once. CD45RO-negative cells were positively selected for CCR7, leaving out terminally differentiated effector memory CD45RA+ cells. The material sequenced was naive CD8+ T cells sorted from blood. These receptors were taken from a man aged 18 to 29 in good health.

This rearrangement joins TRBV5-1 to TRBJ2-7; D possibly corresponds to TRBD2 (6 bases). The CDR3 consists of 13 residues. The germline CDR1 and CDR2 sequences are SGHRS and YFSETQ. V was clipped by 4 bases and J by 6 bases, with 14 bases between them. The CDR3, as DNA: TGCGCCAGCAGCCCGGACCACGGGGGCGAGCAGTACTTC. Amino acid sequence: CASSPDHGGEQYF.

The chain joins TRBV5-1 to TRBJ2-7; D may be TRBD1 or TRBD2 (6 bases each). Looked up from germline, CDR1 is SGHRS and CDR2 is YFSETQ. V was clipped by 4 bases and J by 0 bases, with 17 bases between them. This CDR3 is built from 16 residues. The CDR3 DNA follows: TGCGCCAGCAGCCCACGACGGGGGCGGTTCTCCTACGAGCAGTACTTC. Protein product: CASSPRRGRFSYEQYF.

The V call is TRBV11-3, the J call TRBJ1-4, with TRBD1 as a possible D gene (6 bases). Germline V gene data show CDR1 as SGHNT and CDR2 as YENEEA. This CDR3 contains 15 residues. V was pared by 2 bases and J by 3 bases, with 10 bases between. The CDR3, as DNA: TGTGCCAGCAGCTTAACGGGGGCGGCTAATGAAAAACTGTTTTTT. Its translation: CASSLTGAANEKLFF.

This clone came up once. The V gene is TRBV6-5, the J gene TRBJ1-2, with 9 bases matching TRBD1. The trim removed 6 bases at V and 6 bases at J, leaving 8 bases unmatched. The germline V gene encodes CDR1 MNHEY and CDR2 SVGAGI. This CDR3 has 14 amino acids. The CDR3 reads CASRGWTGEDGYTF. The DNA of the CDR3 is TGTGCCAGCAGGGGATGGACAGGGGAAGATGGCTACACCTTC.

This clone was observed a single time. The chain joins TRBV4-3 to TRBJ2-1; TRBD2 aligns across 8 bases. The CDR3 is 16 amino acids. In germline, CDR1 is LGHNA, CDR2 YSLEER. Trimming took 1 base from V and 5 from J; bases not matched to a gene: 7. The CDR3 loop reads CASSQVELAGNNEQFF. DNA of the CDR3: TGCGCCAGCAGCCAAGTCGAATTAGCGGGAAACAATGAGCAGTTCTTC.

The chain uses TRBV30 and TRBJ1-5; D possibly corresponds to TRBD1 (6 bases). The CDR3 is 14 amino acids. Germline V CDR1 and CDR2: GTSNPN, SVGIG (reference sequence). V was shortened by 2 bases and J by 1 base, with 9 bases between the two germline ends. CDR3 protein: CAWSTGPSNQPQHF. The CDR3 DNA follows: TGTGCCTGGAGTACAGGGCCCAGCAATCAGCCCCAGCATTTT.

The V and J genes are TRBV7-6 and TRBJ1-4; 9 nucleotides line up with TRBD1. Trimming cost V 5 bases and J 8 bases; bases outside gene matches: 9. The germline gives CDR1 SGHVS, CDR2 FNYEAQ. The CDR3 is made up of 15 amino acids. The CDR3 protein is CASSGTDRGAEKLFF. DNA of the CDR3: TGTGCCAGCAGCGGAACGGACAGGGGCGCCGAAAAACTGTTTTTT.

This chain connects TRBV18 to TRBJ2-2; 7 bases match TRBD2. The trim removed 4 bases at V and 6 bases at J, leaving 5 bases unmatched. The CDR3 has 14 residues. Germline V gene sequence: CDR1 KGHSH, CDR2 LQKENI. CDR3: CASSLTSFAGELFF. CDR3 sequence (DNA): TGTGCCAGCTCACTGACTAGCTTCGCCGGGGAGCTGTTTTTT. The variable domain in full, with the rest retrieved from reference TRBV18 and TRBJ2-2, is NAGVMQNPRHLVRRRGQEARLRCSPMKGHSHVYWYRQLPEEGLKFMVYLQKENIIDESGMPKERFSAEFPKEGPSILRIQQVVRGDSAAYFCASSLTSFAGELFFGEGSRLTVL.

The CDR3 loop reads CASNARGFNTEAFF. The CDR3 DNA sequence: TGTGCCAGCAACGCGCGGGGTTTTAACACTGAAGCTTTCTTT. This rearrangement joins TRBV2 to TRBJ1-1; unclear D gene. Germline V gene data show CDR1 as SNHLY and CDR2 as FYNNEI. The length of the CDR3 is 14 residues. V lost 7 bases to trimming and J lost 2 bases, with 14 bases between them. Full variable domain (missing parts from reference TRBV2 and TRBJ1-1): EPEVTQTPSHQVTQMGQEVILRCVPISNHLYFYWYRQILGQKVEFLVSFYNNEISEKSEIFDDQFSVERPDGSNFTLKIRSTKLEDSAMYFCASNARGFNTEAFFGQGTRLTVV.

CDR3 coding DNA: TGTGCCAGTAGTACCTCGGGACAGGTTCACTATGGCTACACCTTC. It codes for CASSTSGQVHYGYTF. The V call is TRBV19, the J call TRBJ1-2, with TRBD1 matching 8 bases. V shed 4 bases, J shed 3 bases, and the junction held 7 bases outside the gene matches. Per germline, CDR1 LNHDA and CDR2 SQIVND (reference sequence). The length of the CDR3 is 15 residues.

The V and J genes are TRBV4-3 and TRBJ2-3; no clear D gene. Trimming pared 5 bases from V and 0 bases from J, leaving 12 bases between. Per germline, CDR1 LGHNA and CDR2 YSLEER. The CDR3 consists of 15 residues. CDR3 sequence: CASSTSDASTDTQYF. In DNA, the CDR3 is TGCGCCAGCAGCACGTCGGATGCTAGCACAGATACGCAGTATTTT.

This chain joins TRBV9 and TRBJ2-7; possible D gene TRBD1, 6 bases. The CDR3 covers 15 residues. Germline V lookup: CDR1 SGDLS, CDR2 YYNGEE. Between the trimmed V and J ends, which lost 0 bases and 2 bases, there was a span of 12 bases. CDR3 sequence: CASSVAPQGTYEQYF. DNA for the CDR3: TGTGCCAGCAGCGTAGCCCCACAGGGTACCTACGAGCAGTACTTC. Complete variable domain (other parts from reference TRBV9 and TRBJ2-7): DSGVTQTPKHLITATGQRVTLRCSPRSGDLSVYWYQQSLDQGLQFLIQYYNGEERAKGNILERFSAQQFPDLHSELNLSSLELGDSALYFCASSVAPQGTYEQYFGPGTRLTVT.

V usage is TRBV5-4 and J usage is TRBJ2-1; 13 bases are a match to TRBD2. The CDR3 covers 15 residues. With 2 bases clipped from V and 7 bases from J, the junction kept 3 bases outside the gene matches. Germline V gives CDR1 SGHNT, CDR2 YYREEE (reference sequence). CDR3 amino acids: CASSFGTSGTNEQFF. CDR3 DNA: TGTGCCAGCAGCTTCGGGACTAGCGGGACTAATGAGCAGTTCTTC.

V is TRBV7-9 and J is TRBJ1-4; possibly TRBD1 for D (5 bases). The V gene lost 2 bases and the J gene lost 8 bases, with 21 bases spanning the gap. Germline-derived CDR1 and CDR2 are SEHNR and FQNEAQ (reference sequence). CDR3 size: 17 residues. CDR3 sequence: CASSLLSVGPGQEKLFF. CDR3 nucleotides: TGTGCCAGCAGCTTACTCTCTGTGGGACCTGGTCAAGAAAAACTGTTTTTT.

The chain combines TRBV6-6 with TRBJ2-7; D possibly uses TRBD1 or TRBD2 (5 bases each). The germline CDR1 and CDR2 sequences are MNHNY and SVGAGI (reference sequence). V lost 5 bases, J lost 2 bases, and 13 bases lay in between. CDR3 length equals 14 residues. CDR3 coding DNA: TGTGCCAGCAGTCTGGGACGAACCGCCTACGAGCAGTACTTC. Its protein is CASSLGRTAYEQYF.

The chain combines TRBV10-1 with TRBJ2-7, with a tentative D call TRBD2 (5 bases). Trimming stripped 2 bases from V and 3 bases from J, with 11 bases between. The CDR3 spans 14 residues. Germline values: CDR1 WNHNN, CDR2 SYGVQD (reference sequence). The CDR3 DNA sequence: TGCGCCAGCAGTGAGAGAGCGGCTGACTACGAGCAGTACTTC. It codes for CASSERAADYEQYF.